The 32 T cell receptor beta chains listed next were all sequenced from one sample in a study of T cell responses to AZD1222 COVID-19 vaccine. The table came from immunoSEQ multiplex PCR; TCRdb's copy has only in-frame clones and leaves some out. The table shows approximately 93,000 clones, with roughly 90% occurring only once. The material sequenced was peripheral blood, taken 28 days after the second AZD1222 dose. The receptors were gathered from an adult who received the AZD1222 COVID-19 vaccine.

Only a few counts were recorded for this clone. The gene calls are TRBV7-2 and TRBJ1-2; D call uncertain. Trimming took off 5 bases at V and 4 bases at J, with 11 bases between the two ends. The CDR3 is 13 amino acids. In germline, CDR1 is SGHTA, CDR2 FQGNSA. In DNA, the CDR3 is TGTGCCAGCAGCACAACCATCAGCTATGGCTACACCTTC. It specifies CASSTTISYGYTF.

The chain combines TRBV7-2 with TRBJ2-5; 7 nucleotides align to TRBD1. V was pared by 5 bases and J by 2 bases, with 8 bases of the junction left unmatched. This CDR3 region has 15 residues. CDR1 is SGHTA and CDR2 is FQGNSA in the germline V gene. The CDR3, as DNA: TGTGCCAGCAGCCCTATAAGGGGGCCTCAAGAGACCCAGTACTTC. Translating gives CASSPIRGPQETQYF.

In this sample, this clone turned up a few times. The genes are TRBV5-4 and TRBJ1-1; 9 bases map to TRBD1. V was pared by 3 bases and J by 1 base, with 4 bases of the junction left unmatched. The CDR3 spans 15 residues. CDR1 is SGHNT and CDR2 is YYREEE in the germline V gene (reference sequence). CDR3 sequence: CASSYRTGANTEAFF. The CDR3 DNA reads TGTGCCAGCAGCTACCGGACAGGGGCGAACACTGAAGCTTTCTTT. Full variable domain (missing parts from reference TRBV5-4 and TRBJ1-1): ETGVTQSPTHLIKTRGQQVTLRCSSQSGHNTVSWYQQALGQGPQFIFQYYREEENGRGNFPPRFSGLQFPNYSSELNVNALELDDSALYLCASSYRTGANTEAFFGQGTRLTVV.

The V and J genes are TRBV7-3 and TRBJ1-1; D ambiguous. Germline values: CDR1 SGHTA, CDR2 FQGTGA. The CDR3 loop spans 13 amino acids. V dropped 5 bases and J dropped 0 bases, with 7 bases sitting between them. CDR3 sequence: CASSPQMNTEAFF. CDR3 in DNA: TGTGCCAGCAGCCCTCAGATGAACACTGAAGCTTTCTTT. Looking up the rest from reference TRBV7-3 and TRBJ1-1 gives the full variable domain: GAGVSQTPSNKVTEKGKYVELRCDPISGHTALYWYRQSLGQGPEFLIYFQGTGAADDSGLPNDRFFAVRPEGSVSTLKIQRTERGDSAVYLCASSPQMNTEAFFGQGTRLTVV.

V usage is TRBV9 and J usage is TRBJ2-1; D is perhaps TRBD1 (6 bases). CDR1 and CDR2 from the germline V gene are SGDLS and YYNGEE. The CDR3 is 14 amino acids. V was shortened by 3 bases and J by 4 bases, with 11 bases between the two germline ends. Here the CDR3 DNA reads TGTGCCAGCAGCGCCCGGGACACTTACAATGAGCAGTTCTTC. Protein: CASSARDTYNEQFF.

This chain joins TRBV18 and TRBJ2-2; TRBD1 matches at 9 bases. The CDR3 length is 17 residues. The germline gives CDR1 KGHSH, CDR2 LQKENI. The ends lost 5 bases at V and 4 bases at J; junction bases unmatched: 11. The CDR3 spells CASSFQAGTGSTGELFF. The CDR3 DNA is TGTGCCAGCTCATTCCAAGCCGGGACAGGGTCCACCGGGGAGCTGTTTTTT.

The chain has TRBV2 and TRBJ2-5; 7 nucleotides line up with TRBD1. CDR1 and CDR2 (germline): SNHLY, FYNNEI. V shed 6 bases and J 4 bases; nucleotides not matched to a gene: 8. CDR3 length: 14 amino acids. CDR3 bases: TGTGCCAGCAGCGTCGACAGGGCGATAGAGACCCAGTACTTC. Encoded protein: CASSVDRAIETQYF.

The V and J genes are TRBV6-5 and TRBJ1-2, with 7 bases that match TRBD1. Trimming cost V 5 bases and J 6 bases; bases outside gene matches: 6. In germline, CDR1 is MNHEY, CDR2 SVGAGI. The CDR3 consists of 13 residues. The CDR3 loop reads CASSPTGYDGYTF. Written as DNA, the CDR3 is TGTGCCAGCAGTCCGACAGGGTATGATGGCTACACCTTC.

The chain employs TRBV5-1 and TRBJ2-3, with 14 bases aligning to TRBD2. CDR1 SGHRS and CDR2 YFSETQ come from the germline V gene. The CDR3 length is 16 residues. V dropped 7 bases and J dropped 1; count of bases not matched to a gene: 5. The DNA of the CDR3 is TGCGCCAGCGGAGGACTAGCGGGGGGAGGCACAGATACGCAGTATTTT. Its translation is CASGGLAGGGTDTQYF.

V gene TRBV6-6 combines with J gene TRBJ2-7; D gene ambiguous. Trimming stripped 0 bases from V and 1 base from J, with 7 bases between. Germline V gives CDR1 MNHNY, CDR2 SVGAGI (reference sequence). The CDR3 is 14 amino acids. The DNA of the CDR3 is TGTGCCAGCAGTTACTCGAGGTTATCCTACGAGCAGTACTTC. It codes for CASSYSRLSYEQYF.

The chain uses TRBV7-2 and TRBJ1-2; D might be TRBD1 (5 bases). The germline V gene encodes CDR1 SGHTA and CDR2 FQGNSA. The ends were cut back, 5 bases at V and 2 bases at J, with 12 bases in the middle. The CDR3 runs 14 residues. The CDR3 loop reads CASSLSWGNYGYTF. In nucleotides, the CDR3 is TGTGCCAGCAGCCTTTCCTGGGGGAACTATGGCTACACCTTC.

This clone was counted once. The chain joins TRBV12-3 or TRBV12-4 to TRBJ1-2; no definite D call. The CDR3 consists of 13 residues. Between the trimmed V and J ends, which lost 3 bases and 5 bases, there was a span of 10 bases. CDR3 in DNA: TGTGCCAGCAGTTTTAGGCAGACTTATGGCTACACCTTC. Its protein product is CASSFRQTYGYTF.

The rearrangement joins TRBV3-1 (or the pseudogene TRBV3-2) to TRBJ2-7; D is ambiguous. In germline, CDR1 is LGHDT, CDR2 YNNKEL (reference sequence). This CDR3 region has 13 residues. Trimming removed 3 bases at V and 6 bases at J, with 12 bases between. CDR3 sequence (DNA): TGTGCCAGCAGCCAGATACTTTCGGCCGAGCAGTACTTC. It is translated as CASSQILSAEQYF.

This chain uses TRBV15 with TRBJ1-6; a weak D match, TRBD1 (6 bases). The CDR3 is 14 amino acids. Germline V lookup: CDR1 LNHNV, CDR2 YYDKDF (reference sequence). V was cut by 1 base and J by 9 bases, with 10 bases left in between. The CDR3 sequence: CATSRGLQGSPLHF. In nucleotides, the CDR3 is TGTGCCACCAGCAGAGGCTTACAGGGTTCACCCCTCCACTTT.

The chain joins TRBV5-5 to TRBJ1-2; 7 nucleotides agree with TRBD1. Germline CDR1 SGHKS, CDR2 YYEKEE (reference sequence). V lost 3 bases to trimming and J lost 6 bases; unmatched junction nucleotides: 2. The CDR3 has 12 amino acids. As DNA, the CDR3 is TGTGCCAGCAGCTGGACAGGCAATGGCTACACCTTC. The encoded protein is CASSWTGNGYTF.

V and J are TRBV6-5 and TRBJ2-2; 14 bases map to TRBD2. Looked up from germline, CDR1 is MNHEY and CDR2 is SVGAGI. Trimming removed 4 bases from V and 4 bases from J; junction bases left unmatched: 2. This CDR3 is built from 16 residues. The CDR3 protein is CASSSGLAGGTGELFF. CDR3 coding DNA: TGTGCCAGCAGTTCAGGACTAGCGGGGGGCACCGGGGAGCTGTTTTTT.

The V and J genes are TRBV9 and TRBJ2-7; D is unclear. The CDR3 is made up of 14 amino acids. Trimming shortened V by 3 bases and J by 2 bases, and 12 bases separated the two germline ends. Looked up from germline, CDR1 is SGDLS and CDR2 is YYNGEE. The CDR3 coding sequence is TGTGCCAGCAGCGACGGCCGTAATACCTACGAGCAGTACTTC. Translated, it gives CASSDGRNTYEQYF. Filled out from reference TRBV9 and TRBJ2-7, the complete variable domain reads DSGVTQTPKHLITATGQRVTLRCSPRSGDLSVYWYQQSLDQGLQFLIQYYNGEERAKGNILERFSAQQFPDLHSELNLSSLELGDSALYFCASSDGRNTYEQYFGPGTRLTVT.

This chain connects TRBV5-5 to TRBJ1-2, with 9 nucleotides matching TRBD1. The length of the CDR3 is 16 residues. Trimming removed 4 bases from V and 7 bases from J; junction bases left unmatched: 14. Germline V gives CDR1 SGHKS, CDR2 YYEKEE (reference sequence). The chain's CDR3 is CASSGAGTGLLFGYTF. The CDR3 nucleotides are TGTGCCAGCAGCGGAGCCGGGACAGGGTTATTGTTTGGCTACACCTTC.

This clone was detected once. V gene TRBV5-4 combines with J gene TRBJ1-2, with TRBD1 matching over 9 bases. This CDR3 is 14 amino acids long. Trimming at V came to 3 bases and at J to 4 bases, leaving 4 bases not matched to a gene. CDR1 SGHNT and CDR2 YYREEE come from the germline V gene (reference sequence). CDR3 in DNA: TGTGCCAGCAGCTCGGACAGGGGTGGCTATGGCTACACCTTC. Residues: CASSSDRGGYGYTF.

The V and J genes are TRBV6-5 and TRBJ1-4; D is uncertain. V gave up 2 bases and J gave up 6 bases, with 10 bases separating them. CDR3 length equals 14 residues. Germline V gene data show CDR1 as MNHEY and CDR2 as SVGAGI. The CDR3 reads CASSYHNPYEKLFF. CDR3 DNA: TGTGCCAGCAGTTACCACAACCCCTATGAAAAACTGTTTTTT.

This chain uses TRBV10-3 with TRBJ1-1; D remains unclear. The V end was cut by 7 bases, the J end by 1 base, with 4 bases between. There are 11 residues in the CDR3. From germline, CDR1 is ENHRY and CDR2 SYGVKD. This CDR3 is CAIKGNTEAFF. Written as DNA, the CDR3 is TGTGCCATCAAGGGGAACACTGAAGCTTTCTTT.

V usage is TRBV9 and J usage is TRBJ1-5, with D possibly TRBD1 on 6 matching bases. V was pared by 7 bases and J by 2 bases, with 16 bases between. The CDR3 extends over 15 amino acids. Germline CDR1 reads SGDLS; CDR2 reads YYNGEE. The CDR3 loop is CASAKRGDGNQPQHF. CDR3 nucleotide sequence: TGTGCCAGCGCAAAAAGGGGGGATGGCAATCAGCCCCAGCATTTT. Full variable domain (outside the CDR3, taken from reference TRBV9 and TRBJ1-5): DSGVTQTPKHLITATGQRVTLRCSPRSGDLSVYWYQQSLDQGLQFLIQYYNGEERAKGNILERFSAQQFPDLHSELNLSSLELGDSALYFCASAKRGDGNQPQHFGDGTRLSIL.

CDR3 sequence: CAWSRGNYGYTF. The CDR3 region has the DNA TGTGCCTGGAGTAGGGGGAACTATGGCTACACCTTC. The chain combines TRBV30 with TRBJ1-2; D might be TRBD1 (6 bases). This CDR3 is 12 amino acids long. Trimming left V 2 bases short and J 2 bases short, with 6 bases between. Germline V gives CDR1 GTSNPN, CDR2 SVGIG (reference sequence).

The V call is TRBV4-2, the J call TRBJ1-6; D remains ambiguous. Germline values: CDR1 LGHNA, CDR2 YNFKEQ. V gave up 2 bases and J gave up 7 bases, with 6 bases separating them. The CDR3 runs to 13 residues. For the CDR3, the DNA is TGTGCCAGCAGCCAATTACTAAATTCACCCCTCCACTTT. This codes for CASSQLLNSPLHF.

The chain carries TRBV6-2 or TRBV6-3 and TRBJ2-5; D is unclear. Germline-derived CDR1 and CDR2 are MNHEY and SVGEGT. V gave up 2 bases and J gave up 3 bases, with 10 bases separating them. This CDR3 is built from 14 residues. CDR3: CASSYRLPKETQYF. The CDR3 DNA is TGTGCCAGCAGTTACCGGCTCCCAAAAGAGACCCAGTACTTC.

CDR3 amino acids: CASSKIGTGGNQPQHF. DNA for the CDR3: TGTGCCAGCAGCAAGATCGGGACAGGGGGAAATCAGCCCCAGCATTTT. The rearrangement links TRBV6-2 or TRBV6-3 to TRBJ1-5; 11 bases line up with TRBD1. V shed 6 bases and J 4 bases; nucleotides not matched to a gene: 8. The CDR3 is made up of 16 amino acids. From germline, CDR1 is MNHEY and CDR2 SVGEGT.

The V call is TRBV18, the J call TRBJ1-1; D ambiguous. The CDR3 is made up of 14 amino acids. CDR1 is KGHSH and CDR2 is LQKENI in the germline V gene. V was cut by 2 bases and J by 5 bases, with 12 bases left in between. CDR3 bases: TGTGCCAGCTCACCATCCCAGGAGGGAACTGAAGCTTTCTTT. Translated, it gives CASSPSQEGTEAFF.

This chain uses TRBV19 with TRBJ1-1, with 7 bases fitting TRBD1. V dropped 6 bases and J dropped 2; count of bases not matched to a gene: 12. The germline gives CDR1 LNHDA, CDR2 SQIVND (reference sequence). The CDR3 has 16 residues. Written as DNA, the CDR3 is TGTGCCAGTAGAAGCCCGGGACAGTATTCTAACACTGAAGCTTTCTTT. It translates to CASRSPGQYSNTEAFF.

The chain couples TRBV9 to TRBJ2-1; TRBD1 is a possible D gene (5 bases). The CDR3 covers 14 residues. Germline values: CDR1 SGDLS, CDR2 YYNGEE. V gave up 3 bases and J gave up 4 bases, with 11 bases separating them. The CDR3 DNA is TGTGCCAGCAGCGGTACAGGTTTTTACAATGAGCAGTTCTTC. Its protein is CASSGTGFYNEQFF.

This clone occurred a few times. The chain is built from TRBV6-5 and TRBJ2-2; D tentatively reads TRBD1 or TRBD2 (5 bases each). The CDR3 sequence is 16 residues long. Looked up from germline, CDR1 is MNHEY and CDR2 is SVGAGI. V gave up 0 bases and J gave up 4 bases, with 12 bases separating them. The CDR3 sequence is CASSYSRGAATGELFF. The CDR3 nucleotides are TGTGCCAGCAGTTACTCGAGAGGGGCTGCCACCGGGGAGCTGTTTTTT.

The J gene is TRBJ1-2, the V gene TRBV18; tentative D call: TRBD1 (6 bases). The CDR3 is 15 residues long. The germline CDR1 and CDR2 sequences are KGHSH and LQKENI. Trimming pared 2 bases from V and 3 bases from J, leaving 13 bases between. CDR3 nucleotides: TGTGCCAGCTCACCATCGCAGGGGATGGACTATGGCTACACCTTC. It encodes CASSPSQGMDYGYTF.

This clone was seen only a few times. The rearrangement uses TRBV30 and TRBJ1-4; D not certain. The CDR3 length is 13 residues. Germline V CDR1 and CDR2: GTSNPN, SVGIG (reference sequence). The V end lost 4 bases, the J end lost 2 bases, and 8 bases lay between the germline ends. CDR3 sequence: CAWNKQTNEKLFF. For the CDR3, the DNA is TGTGCCTGGAATAAACAGACTAATGAAAAACTGTTTTTT.